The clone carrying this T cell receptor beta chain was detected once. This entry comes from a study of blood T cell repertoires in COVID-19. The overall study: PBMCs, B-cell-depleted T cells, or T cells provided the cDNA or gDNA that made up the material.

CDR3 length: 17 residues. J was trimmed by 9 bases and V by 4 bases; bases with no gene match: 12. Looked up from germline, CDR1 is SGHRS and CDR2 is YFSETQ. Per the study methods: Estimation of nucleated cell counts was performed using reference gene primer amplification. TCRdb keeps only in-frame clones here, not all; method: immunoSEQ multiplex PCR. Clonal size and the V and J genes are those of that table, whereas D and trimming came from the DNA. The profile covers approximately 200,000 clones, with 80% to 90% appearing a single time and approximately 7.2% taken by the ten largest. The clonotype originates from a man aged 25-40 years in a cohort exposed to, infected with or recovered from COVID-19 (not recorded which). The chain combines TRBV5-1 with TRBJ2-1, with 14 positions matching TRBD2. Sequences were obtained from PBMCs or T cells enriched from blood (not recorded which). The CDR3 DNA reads TGCGCCAGCAGCGGCGGGGGACTAGCGGGAGTGTTTAGTGAGCAGTTCTTC. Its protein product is CASSGGGLAGVFSEQFF.